This passage covers 20 T cell receptor beta chains from one sample sequenced in a study of blood T cell repertoires in COVID-19. Profiling relied on immunoSEQ multiplex PCR, and the TCRdb table lists in-frame clones only, not all of them. This table has 230,000 or so clones, roughly 80% appearing once. Sequenced sample: peripheral blood. The receptors were gathered from a man aged 30 to 45 with active or convalescent COVID-19.

This clone has only a few counts. V gene TRBV4-1 combines with J gene TRBJ2-7; 7 bases match TRBD1. The length of the CDR3 is 13 residues. Trimming cost V 5 bases and J 3 bases; bases outside gene matches: 4. Per germline, CDR1 MGHRA and CDR2 YSYEKL. CDR3 loop: CASSLGQFYEQYF. As DNA, the CDR3 is TGCGCCAGCAGCTTGGGACAGTTCTACGAGCAGTACTTC.

The chain is built from TRBV5-1 and TRBJ1-2, with D tentatively TRBD1 (6 bases). CDR1 is SGHRS, CDR2 YFSETQ, per germline. This CDR3 contains 14 residues. Trimming took off 4 bases at V and 2 bases at J, with 12 bases between the two ends. CDR3 sequence (DNA): TGCGCCAGCAGCAAGACCCAGGGGAACTATGGCTACACCTTC. This encodes CASSKTQGNYGYTF. The full variable domain, its missing parts supplied by reference TRBV5-1 and TRBJ1-2, is KAGVTQTPRYLIKTRGQQVTLSCSPISGHRSVSWYQQTPGQGLQFLFEYFSETQRNKGNFPGRFSGRQFSNSRSEMNVSTLELGDSALYLCASSKTQGNYGYTFGSGTRLTVV.

This sequence joins TRBV5-4 and TRBJ1-1, with 8 nucleotides matching TRBD1. After removal of 3 bases from V and 5 bases from J, the junction contained 3 bases not matched to a gene. Germline loops: CDR1 SGHNT, CDR2 YYREEE (reference sequence). This CDR3 spans 13 amino acids. CDR3 coding DNA: TGTGCCAGCAGCTCCAGACAGGGGACTGAAGCTTTCTTT. It encodes CASSSRQGTEAFF.

This clone was found a few times. This sequence joins TRBV11-2 and TRBJ2-7, with a weak D call TRBD1 (5 bases). This CDR3 contains 13 residues. Trimming took 0 bases from V and 9 from J, leaving 12 bases between them. Germline CDR1 reads SGHAT; CDR2 reads FQNNGV. CDR3 bases: TGTGCCAGCAGCTTAGATCGAGCTAGGGGGCAGTACTTC. This sequence encodes CASSLDRARGQYF. The entire variable domain, with the rest obtained from reference TRBV11-2 and TRBJ2-7, is as follows: EAGVAQSPRYKIIEKRQSVAFWCNPISGHATLYWYQQILGQGPKLLIQFQNNGVVDDSQLPKDRFSAERLKGVDSTLKIQPAKLEDSAVYLCASSLDRARGQYFGPGTRLTVT.

DNA of the CDR3: TGCGCCAGCAGCTTGGGGGCTAGCGGGGAAGATACGCAGTATTTT. Translation gives CASSLGASGEDTQYF. This rearrangement joins TRBV5-1 to TRBJ2-3; 9 bases match TRBD2. The V gene's germline CDR1 is SGHRS and CDR2 YFSETQ. With V trimmed by 0 bases and J by 5 bases, 4 bases remained unmatched. This CDR3 comprises 15 residues.

The chain recombines TRBV3-1 (or the pseudogene TRBV3-2) with TRBJ1-1; D possibly corresponds to TRBD1 (6 bases). Germline CDR1 is LGHDT and CDR2 is YNNKEL (reference sequence). The CDR3 sequence is 15 residues long. The V gene lost 4 bases and the J gene lost 4 bases, with 16 bases spanning the gap. The CDR3 loop is CASSPRPGVGTEAFF. The CDR3 DNA sequence: TGTGCCAGCAGCCCCCGCCCAGGGGTCGGCACTGAAGCTTTCTTT.

The chain links TRBV6-6 to TRBJ2-7, with TRBD2 identical over 8 bases. With 6 bases clipped from V and 2 bases from J, the junction kept 9 bases outside the gene matches. In germline, CDR1 is MNHNY, CDR2 SVGAGI (reference sequence). CDR3 length: 15 residues. The CDR3 DNA is TGTGCCAGCAGCTATTCTACTAGCGGAGCCTACGAGCAGTACTTC. As protein: CASSYSTSGAYEQYF.

The rearrangement joins TRBV7-9 to TRBJ2-1; 7 nucleotides match TRBD1. The CDR3 has 14 residues. Germline V gene lookup returns CDR1 SEHNR and CDR2 FQNEAQ (reference sequence). Trimming removed 3 bases from V and 4 bases from J; junction bases left unmatched: 3. The DNA of the CDR3 is TGTGCCAGCAGCTTGAGGGACAGTTACAATGAGCAGTTCTTC. This translates into CASSLRDSYNEQFF. Full variable domain (missing parts from reference TRBV7-9 and TRBJ2-1): DTGVSQNPRHKITKRGQNVTFRCDPISEHNRLYWYRQTLGQGPEFLTYFQNEAQLEKSRLLSDRFSAERPKGSFSTLEIQRTEQGDSAMYLCASSLRDSYNEQFFGPGTRLTVL.

The CDR3: CASSLTGGLGDYGYTF. CDR3 in DNA: TGTGCCAGCTCACTAACGGGGGGCTTGGGAGACTATGGCTACACCTTC. The chain links TRBV18 to TRBJ1-2; D possibly corresponds to TRBD1 (6 bases). The CDR3 covers 16 residues. Trimming took off 4 bases at V and 3 bases at J, with 18 bases between the two ends. Germline CDR1 KGHSH, CDR2 LQKENI.

The chain uses TRBV7-9 and TRBJ2-6; 9 bases match TRBD1. Trimming took 5 bases from V and 4 from J; bases not matched to a gene: 3. This CDR3 comprises 15 residues. Germline CDR1 SEHNR, CDR2 FQNEAQ (reference sequence). CDR3 DNA sequence: TGTGCCAGCAGCCACAGGGGGCCCGGGGCCAACGTCCTGACTTTC. Protein sequence: CASSHRGPGANVLTF.

The gene calls are TRBV14 and TRBJ2-7; the D gene is possibly TRBD2 (5 bases). This CDR3 contains 15 residues. The V gene's germline CDR1 is SGHDN and CDR2 FVKESK. The V and J ends lost 2 bases and 7 bases respectively, with 18 bases between them. The CDR3 DNA sequence: TGTGCCAGCAGCCAATACCGGACTCTGAAGAGGGAGCAGTACTTC. Its protein product is CASSQYRTLKREQYF.

CDR3 nucleotide sequence: TGTGCCAGCAGCCAAGATCTGAGCGGGAGTGACGAGCAGTACTTC. This encodes CASSQDLSGSDEQYF. The genes are TRBV4-2 and TRBJ2-7; 8 bases are a match to TRBD2. The CDR3 spans 15 residues. With V trimmed by 0 bases and J by 5 bases, 6 bases remained unmatched. Germline lookup yields CDR1 LGHNA and CDR2 YNFKEQ.

The chain combines TRBV28 with TRBJ1-6; 7 nucleotides agree with TRBD1. Unmatched junction bases numbered 5, after V lost 5 bases and J lost 4 bases. CDR3 size: 15 residues. CDR1 is MDHEN and CDR2 is SYDVKM in the germline V gene. The CDR3 DNA follows: TGTGCCAGCAGTGAGCCGGGACAGTATAATTCACCCCTCCACTTT. This gives the protein CASSEPGQYNSPLHF. Full variable domain (outside the CDR3, taken from reference TRBV28 and TRBJ1-6): DVKVTQSSRYLVKRTGEKVFLECVQDMDHENMFWYRQDPGLGLRLIYFSYDVKMKEKGDIPEGYSVSREKKERFSLILESASTNQTSMYLCASSEPGQYNSPLHFGNGTRLTVT.

J is TRBJ2-7 and V is TRBV6-6; tentatively, D is TRBD1 (6 bases). CDR3 size: 13 residues. Trimming left V 6 bases short and J 3 bases short, with 12 bases between. Germline V gene data show CDR1 as MNHNY and CDR2 as SVGAGI (reference sequence). The CDR3 region is CASRPGANYEQYF. The CDR3 nucleotides are TGTGCCAGCAGGCCAGGGGCGAACTACGAGCAGTACTTC.

This clone was seen only a few times. The V and J genes are TRBV6-2 or TRBV6-3 and TRBJ2-7, with 9 bases lining up with TRBD2. V dropped 2 bases and J dropped 4; count of bases not matched to a gene: 9. The CDR3 spans 16 residues. Germline loops: CDR1 MNHEY, CDR2 SVGEGT. The CDR3 DNA is TGTGCCAGCAGTTACCCCTCCGCGCGGGAGGGGTACGAGCAGTACTTC. It encodes CASSYPSAREGYEQYF.

The V and J genes are TRBV19 and TRBJ2-7; 11 bases line up with TRBD2. CDR1 and CDR2 from the germline V gene are LNHDA and SQIVND (reference sequence). Trimming cost V 3 bases and J 3 bases; bases outside gene matches: 4. This CDR3 spans 15 amino acids. The CDR3 spells CASSIQGTSGYEQYF. CDR3 DNA sequence: TGTGCCAGTAGTATCCAGGGGACTAGCGGCTACGAGCAGTACTTC.

This sequence joins TRBV28 and TRBJ2-1; D gene ambiguous. The CDR3 is made up of 12 amino acids. The V end was cut by 6 bases, the J end by 7 bases, with 10 bases between. Looked up from germline, CDR1 is MDHEN and CDR2 is SYDVKM. The CDR3 DNA is TGTGCCAGCAGCTTTAGTGTAAATGAGCAGTTCTTC. The encoded protein is CASSFSVNEQFF. Drawing the rest from reference TRBV28 and TRBJ2-1, the complete variable domain is DVKVTQSSRYLVKRTGEKVFLECVQDMDHENMFWYRQDPGLGLRLIYFSYDVKMKEKGDIPEGYSVSREKKERFSLILESASTNQTSMYLCASSFSVNEQFFGPGTRLTVL.

The rearrangement uses TRBV6-4 and TRBJ2-1; D is perhaps TRBD1 (6 bases). Germline CDR1 and CDR2: MRHNA and SNTAGT. V gave up 3 bases and J gave up 5 bases, with 8 bases separating them. The CDR3 has 13 residues. In DNA, the CDR3 is TGTGCCAGCAGTGAGGGGGCGAACAATGAGCAGTTCTTC. It codes for CASSEGANNEQFF.

The gene calls are TRBV2 and TRBJ1-5; D remains unclear. This CDR3 has 16 amino acids. V was cut by 3 bases and J by 7 bases, with 19 bases left in between. Per the germline V gene, CDR1 is SNHLY and CDR2 is FYNNEI. The CDR3 bases are TGTGCCAGCAGTGAGTTTCCCCTTGGAGGGAGCCAGCCCCAGCATTTT. Translating it yields CASSEFPLGGSQPQHF.

This clone was recorded once. The rearrangement joins TRBV5-6 to TRBJ1-6; D is possibly TRBD1 (6 bases). This CDR3 is 13 amino acids long. From germline, CDR1 is SGHDT and CDR2 YYEEEE. V lost 4 bases and J 7 bases, leaving 9 bases between the germline ends. The CDR3 nucleotides read TGTGCCAGCAGCGCACAGGGAAATTCACCCCTCCACTTT. It is translated as CASSAQGNSPLHF.